This is a list of T cell receptor beta chains from one sample in a study of blood T cells in healthy people across ages. TCRdb called the 5' RACE reads again in MiXCR, with one record for every CDR3 protein. The sample contains about 400,000 distinct CDR3 sequences, 50% to 60% of which appear only once. What was sequenced was blood. These receptors all come from a man in his 60s in good health. Both conserved end residues are part of each CDR3. The D gene is left open where the match is weak. Part of the rows lack a size; the others show once, few, many or a class for expanded clones.

J | size | V | D | CDR3 | DNA
TRBJ2-5 | few | TRBV29-1 | . | CSVVWGQEGETQYF | TGCAGCGTCGTTTGGGGGCAGGAGGGAGAGACCCAGTACTTC
TRBJ1-2 | . | TRBV28 | . | CASTAVIAWAYGYTF | TGTGCCAGCACCGCGGTAATCGCCTGGGCCTATGGCTACACCTTC
TRBJ2-2 | . | TRBV4-1 | . | CASSQKGLNTGELFF | TGCGCCAGCAGCCAAAAGGGACTGAACACCGGGGAGCTGTTTTTT
TRBJ2-3 | many | TRBV7-2 | TRBD1 | CASSSRQGRTLTDTQYF | TGTGCCAGCAGCTCACGACAGGGGCGAACTCTCACAGATACGCAGTATTTT
TRBJ2-5 | few | TRBV12-3/TRBV12-4 | TRBD2 | CASSFGTSSYF | TGTGCCAGCAGCTTCGGGACTAGCTCGTACTTC
TRBJ2-5 | . | TRBV29-1 | TRBD2 | CSGTSGGGETQYF | TGCAGCGGGACTAGCGGGGGGGGTGAGACCCAGTACTTC
TRBJ2-4 | . | TRBV10-3 | . | CAAGGTKNIQYF | TGTGCCGCTGGGGGGACCAAAAACATTCAGTACTTC
TRBJ2-1 | . | TRBV7-8 | . | CASSLTPGGYNEQFF | TGTGCCAGCAGCCTGACCCCCGGGGGCTACAATGAGCAGTTCTTC
TRBJ2-3 | . | TRBV6-2/TRBV6-3 | . | CASSRSGDSDTQYF | TGTGCCAGCAGTAGGTCGGGAGATTCAGATACGCAGTATTTT
TRBJ2-1 | . | TRBV14 | . | CASSQNQGIPNEQFF | TGTGCCAGCAGCCAAAACCAGGGGATCCCCAATGAGCAGTTCTTC
TRBJ2-4 | . | TRBV28 | . | CASSSQGPFKYF | TGTGCCAGCAGTTCACAGGGCCCCTTTAAGTACTTC
TRBJ2-1 | . | TRBV29-1 | TRBD2 | CSVEASGRVNEQFF | TGCAGCGTTGAGGCAAGCGGGAGGGTCAATGAGCAGTTCTTC
TRBJ2-1 | . | TRBV28 | . | CASRNGPGRIEQFF | TGTGCCAGCAGGAACGGACCCGGGCGAATTGAGCAGTTCTTC
TRBJ1-6 | . | TRBV6-6 | TRBD1 | CATTTGTVVGSPLHF | TGTGCCACCACGACAGGGACCGTAGTTGGGTCACCCCTCCACTTT
TRBJ2-7 | . | TRBV3-1 | . | CASSQDLGTASYEQYF | TGTGCCAGCAGCCAAGATCTCGGGACGGCCTCCTACGAGCAGTACTTC
TRBJ2-5 | . | TRBV11-2 | . | CASSSQGTRKETQYF | TGTGCCAGCAGCTCCCAGGGTACTAGAAAAGAGACCCAGTACTTC
TRBJ1-5 | once | TRBV20-1 | . | CSARGLGNSNQPQHF | TGCAGTGCTAGAGGACTGGGAAATAGCAATCAGCCCCAGCATTTT
TRBJ2-7 | . | TRBV5-6 | . | CASALRWSSYEQYF | TGTGCCAGCGCCTTAAGGTGGAGCTCCTACGAGCAGTACTTC
TRBJ2-5 | . | TRBV6-1 | . | CASSSGTTYQETQYF | TGTGCCAGCAGTTCCGGGACGACGTACCAAGAGACCCAGTACTTC
TRBJ2-1 | . | TRBV20-1 | TRBD2 | CSAPQSSGRNEQFF | TGCAGTGCTCCCCAGTCTAGCGGGAGAAATGAGCAGTTCTTC
TRBJ2-1 | . | TRBV5-1 | TRBD2 | CASSLGTSGRASYNEQFF | TGCGCCAGCAGCTTGGGGACTAGCGGGAGAGCGTCCTACAATGAACAGTTCTTC
TRBJ2-5 | . | TRBV29-1 | . | CSVQGAFREYQETQYF | TGCAGCGTCCAAGGAGCTTTTCGAGAGTACCAAGAGACCCAGTACTTC
TRBJ2-7 | many | TRBV25-1 | . | CASREASSYEQYF | TGTGCCAGCAGAGAAGCGTCCTCCTACGAGCAGTACTTC
TRBJ2-5 | . | TRBV15 | . | CATSSTPGGLGETQYF | TGTGCCACCAGCAGTACACCTGGGGGACTGGGAGAGACCCAGTACTTC
TRBJ2-1 | . | TRBV7-6 | . | CASSSLRGAAEQFF | TGTGCCAGCAGCTCCCTCCGTGGGGCCGCGGAGCAGTTCTTC
TRBJ2-7 | . | TRBV6-6 | TRBD2 | CASRVLTSGSSYNEQYF | TGTGCCAGCAGGGTCCTGACTAGCGGGAGCTCTTACAATGAGCAGTACTTC
TRBJ1-2 | . | TRBV29-1 | . | CSAPGTGANYGYTF | TGCAGCGCCCCTGGGACGGGGGCAAACTATGGCTACACCTTC
TRBJ2-4 | . | TRBV30 | . | CAWSGTRPSIQYF | TGTGCCTGGAGTGGGACTCGCCCCTCCATTCAGTACTTC
TRBJ1-2 | few | TRBV29-1 | . | CSATSGARANYGYTF | TGCAGCGCTACGTCCGGGGCGCGAGCTAACTATGGCTACACCTTC
TRBJ1-2 | . | TRBV11-2 | . | CASSPYTTGDYGYTF | TGTGCCAGCAGCCCGTACACAACGGGTGACTATGGCTACACCTTC
TRBJ2-1 | few | TRBV7-8 | TRBD2 | CASSTPGLANEQFF | TGTGCCAGCAGCACCCCGGGACTAGCCAATGAGCAGTTCTTC
TRBJ1-2 | few | TRBV2 | TRBD1 | CASSAVGGEGGYTF | TGTGCCAGCAGTGCGGTAGGGGGCGAGGGTGGCTACACCTTC
TRBJ2-5 | . | TRBV14 | . | CASSQSPRGTQYF | TGTGCCAGCAGCCAGTCCCCTCGAGGGACCCAGTACTTC
TRBJ2-5 | many | TRBV27 | . | CASSLWGGPQETQYF | TGTGCCAGCAGTTTATGGGGGGGGCCGCAAGAGACCCAGTACTTC
TRBJ2-5 | few | TRBV20-1 | . | CSASFNVGEVGYNEQYF | TGCAGTGCTAGCTTTAACGTTGGGGAAGTGGGGTACAATGAGCAGTACTTC
TRBJ1-5 | . | TRBV11-2 | . | CASSSQGSSNQPQHF | TGTGCCAGCAGCTCACAGGGAAGTAGCAATCAGCCCCAGCATTTT
TRBJ2-3 | . | TRBV28 | . | CASRQTRDTQYF | TGTGCCAGCAGACAAACAAGAGATACGCAGTATTTT
TRBJ2-5 | . | TRBV6-1 | . | CASSERQGAPKTQYF | TGTGCCAGCAGTGAACGGCAGGGCGCTCCGAAGACCCAGTACTTC
TRBJ2-3 | . | TRBV6-5 | . | CASGILGTQYF | TGTGCCAGCGGGATTTTGGGTACGCAGTATTTT
TRBJ2-5 | . | TRBV21-1 | . | CASSKESAGQETQYF | TGTGCCAGCAGCAAAGAGTCAGCCGGCCAAGAGACCCAGTACTTC
TRBJ1-1 | . | TRBV4-2 | . | CASSDQMRAEAFF | TGTGCCAGCAGCGACCAAATGCGGGCTGAAGCTTTCTTT
TRBJ1-6 | . | TRBV7-2 | . | CASSPRQSSYNSPLHF | TGTGCCAGCAGCCCGAGACAGAGCTCCTATAATTCACCCCTCCACTTT
TRBJ2-5 | . | TRBV7-2 | TRBD2 | CASSSAGTSRGNQYF | TGTGCCAGCAGCTCCGCCGGGACTAGCCGGGGCAACCAGTACTTC
TRBJ1-2 | . | TRBV6-4 | . | CASSDRGEPAGGYTF | TGTGCCAGCAGTGACCGGGGGGAGCCGGCGGGTGGCTACACCTTC
TRBJ2-1 | . | TRBV12-3/TRBV12-4 | . | CASRTSAVNNEQFF | TGTGCCAGCAGGACATCAGCGGTGAACAATGAGCAGTTCTTC
TRBJ1-2 | . | TRBV6-1 | TRBD1 | CASSELGTAFYGYTF | TGTGCCAGCAGTGAGTTGGGGACAGCATTTTATGGCTACACCTTC
TRBJ2-7 | . | TRBV4-2 | . | CASSQDLDLSASYEQYF | TGTGCCAGCAGCCAAGATCTGGACCTCTCCGCGTCCTACGAGCAGTACTTC
TRBJ2-3 | . | TRBV29-1 | . | CSSRGGTDTQYF | TGCAGCTCCCGTGGGGGTACGGATACGCAGTATTTT
TRBJ1-1 | . | TRBV20-1 | . | CSVPDRMNTEAFF | TGCAGTGTCCCGGATAGAATGAACACTGAAGCTTTCTTT
TRBJ2-6 | . | TRBV20-1 | . | CSARRGAGANVLTF | TGCAGTGCTAGGAGGGGCGCCGGGGCCAACGTCCTGACTTTT
TRBJ2-3 | . | TRBV5-4 | TRBD2 | CASSLDLGTSGRAEGDTQYF | TGTGCCAGCAGCTTGGATCTCGGGACTAGCGGGAGGGCCGAGGGAGATACGCAGTATTTT